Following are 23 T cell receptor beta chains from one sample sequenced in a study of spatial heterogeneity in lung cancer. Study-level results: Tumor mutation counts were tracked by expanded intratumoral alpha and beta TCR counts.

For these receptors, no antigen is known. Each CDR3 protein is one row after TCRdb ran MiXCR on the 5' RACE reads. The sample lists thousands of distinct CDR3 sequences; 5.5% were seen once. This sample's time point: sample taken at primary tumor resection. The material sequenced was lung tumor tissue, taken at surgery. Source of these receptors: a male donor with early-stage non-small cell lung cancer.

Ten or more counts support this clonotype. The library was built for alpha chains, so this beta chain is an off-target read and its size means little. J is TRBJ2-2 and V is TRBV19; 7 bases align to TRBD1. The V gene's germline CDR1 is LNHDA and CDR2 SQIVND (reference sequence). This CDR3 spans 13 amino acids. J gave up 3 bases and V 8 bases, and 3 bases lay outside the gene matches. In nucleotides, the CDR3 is TGTGCCAGTTTGGGACAGCACACCGGGGAGCTGTTTTTT. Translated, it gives CASLGQHTGELFF.

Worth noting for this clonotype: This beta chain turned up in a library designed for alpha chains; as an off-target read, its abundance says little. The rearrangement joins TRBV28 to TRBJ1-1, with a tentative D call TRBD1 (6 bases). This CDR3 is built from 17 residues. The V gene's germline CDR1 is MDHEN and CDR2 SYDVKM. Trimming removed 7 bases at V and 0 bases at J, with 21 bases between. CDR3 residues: CASIPRGQPRMNTEAFF. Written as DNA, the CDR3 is TGTGCCAGCATACCCCGCGGACAGCCTAGGATGAACACTGAAGCTTTCTTT.

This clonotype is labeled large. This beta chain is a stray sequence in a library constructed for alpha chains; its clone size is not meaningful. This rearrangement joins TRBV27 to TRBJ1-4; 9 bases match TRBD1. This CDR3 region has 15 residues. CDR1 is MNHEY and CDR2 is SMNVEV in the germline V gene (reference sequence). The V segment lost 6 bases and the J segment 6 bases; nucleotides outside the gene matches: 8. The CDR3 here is CASSWAGTGYEKLFF. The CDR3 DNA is TGTGCCAGCAGCTGGGCCGGGACAGGGTATGAAAAACTGTTTTTT.

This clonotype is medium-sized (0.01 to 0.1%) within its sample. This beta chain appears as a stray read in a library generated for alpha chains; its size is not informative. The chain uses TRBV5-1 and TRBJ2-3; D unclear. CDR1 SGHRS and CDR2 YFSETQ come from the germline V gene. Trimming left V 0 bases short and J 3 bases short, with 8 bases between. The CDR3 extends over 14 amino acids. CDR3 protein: CASSLDSLTDTQYF. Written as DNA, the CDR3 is TGCGCCAGCAGCTTGGATAGTTTAACAGATACGCAGTATTTT. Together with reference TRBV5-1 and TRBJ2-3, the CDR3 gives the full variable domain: KAGVTQTPRYLIKTRGQQVTLSCSPISGHRSVSWYQQTPGQGLQFLFEYFSETQRNKGNFPGRFSGRQFSNSRSEMNVSTLELGDSALYLCASSLDSLTDTQYFGPGTRLTVL.

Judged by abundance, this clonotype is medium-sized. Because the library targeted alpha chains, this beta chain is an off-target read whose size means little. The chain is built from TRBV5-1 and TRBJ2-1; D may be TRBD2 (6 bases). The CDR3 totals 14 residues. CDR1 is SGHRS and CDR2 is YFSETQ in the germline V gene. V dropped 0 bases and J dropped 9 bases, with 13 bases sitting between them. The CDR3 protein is CASSLVDGRGEQFF. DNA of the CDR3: TGCGCCAGCAGCTTGGTTGACGGGAGAGGTGAGCAGTTCTTC.

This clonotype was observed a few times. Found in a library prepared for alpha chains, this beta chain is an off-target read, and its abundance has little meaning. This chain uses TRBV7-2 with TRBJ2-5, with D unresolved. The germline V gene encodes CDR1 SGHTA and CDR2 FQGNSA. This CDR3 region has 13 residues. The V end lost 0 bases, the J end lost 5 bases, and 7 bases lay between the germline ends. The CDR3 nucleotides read TGTGCCAGCAGCTTAGCGCACGGGGAGACCCAGTACTTC. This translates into CASSLAHGETQYF.

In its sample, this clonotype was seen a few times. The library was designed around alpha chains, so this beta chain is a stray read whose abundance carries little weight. CDR3 coding DNA: TGCGCCAGCAGCTATGCTACAGGTGAAGCTTTCTTT. Translating it yields CASSYATGEAFF. V is TRBV5-1 and J is TRBJ1-1; D possibly corresponds to TRBD1 (5 bases). With 3 bases removed from V and 7 bases from J, the gap between germline ends came to 10 bases. There are 12 residues in the CDR3. Germline CDR1 is SGHRS and CDR2 is YFSETQ.

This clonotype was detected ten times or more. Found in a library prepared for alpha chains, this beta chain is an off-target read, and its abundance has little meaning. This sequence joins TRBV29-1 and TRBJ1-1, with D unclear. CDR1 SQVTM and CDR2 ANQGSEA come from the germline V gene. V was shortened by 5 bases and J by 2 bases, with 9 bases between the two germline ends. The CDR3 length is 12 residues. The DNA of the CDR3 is TGCAGCGTTCGCCCGGGCAACACTGAAGCTTTCTTT. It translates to CSVRPGNTEAFF.

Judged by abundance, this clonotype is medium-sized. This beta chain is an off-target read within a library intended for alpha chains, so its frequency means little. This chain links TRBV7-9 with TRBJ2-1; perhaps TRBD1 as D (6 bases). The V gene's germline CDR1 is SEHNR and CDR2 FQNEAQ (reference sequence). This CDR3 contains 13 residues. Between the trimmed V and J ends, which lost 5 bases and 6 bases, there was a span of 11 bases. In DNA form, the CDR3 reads TGTGCCAGCAGCCCCAAGGGGGTCAATGAGCAGTTCTTC. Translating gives CASSPKGVNEQFF.

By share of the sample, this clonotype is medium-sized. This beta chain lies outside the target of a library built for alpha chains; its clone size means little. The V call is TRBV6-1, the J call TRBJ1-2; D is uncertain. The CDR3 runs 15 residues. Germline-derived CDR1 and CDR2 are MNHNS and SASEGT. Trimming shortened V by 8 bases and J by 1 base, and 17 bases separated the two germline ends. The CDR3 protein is CASQSDSLVNYGYTF. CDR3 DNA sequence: TGTGCCAGCCAGAGCGACTCGTTGGTTAACTATGGCTACACCTTC.

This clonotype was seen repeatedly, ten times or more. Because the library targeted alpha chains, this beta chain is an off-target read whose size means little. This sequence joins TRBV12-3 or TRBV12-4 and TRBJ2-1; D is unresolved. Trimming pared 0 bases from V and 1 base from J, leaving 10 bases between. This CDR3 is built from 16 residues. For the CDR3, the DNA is TGTGCCAGCAGTTTAGCGCTGGGCTTTTCCTACAATGAGCAGTTCTTC. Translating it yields CASSLALGFSYNEQFF.

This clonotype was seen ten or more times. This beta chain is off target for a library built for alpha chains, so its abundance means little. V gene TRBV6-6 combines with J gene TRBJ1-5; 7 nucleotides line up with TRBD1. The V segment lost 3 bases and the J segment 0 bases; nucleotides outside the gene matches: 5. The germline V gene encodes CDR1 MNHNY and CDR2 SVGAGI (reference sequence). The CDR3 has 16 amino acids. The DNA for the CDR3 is TGTGCCAGCAGTTATAGGGACAGCAATAGCAATCAGCCCCAGCATTTT. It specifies CASSYRDSNSNQPQHF.

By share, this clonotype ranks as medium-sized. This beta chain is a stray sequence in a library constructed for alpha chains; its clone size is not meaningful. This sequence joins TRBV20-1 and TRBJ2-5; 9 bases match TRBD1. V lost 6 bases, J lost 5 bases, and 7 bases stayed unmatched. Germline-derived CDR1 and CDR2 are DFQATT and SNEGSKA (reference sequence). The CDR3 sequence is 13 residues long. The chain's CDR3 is CSAGDRVRETQYF. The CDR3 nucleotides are TGCAGTGCGGGGGACAGGGTTAGGGAGACCCAGTACTTC.

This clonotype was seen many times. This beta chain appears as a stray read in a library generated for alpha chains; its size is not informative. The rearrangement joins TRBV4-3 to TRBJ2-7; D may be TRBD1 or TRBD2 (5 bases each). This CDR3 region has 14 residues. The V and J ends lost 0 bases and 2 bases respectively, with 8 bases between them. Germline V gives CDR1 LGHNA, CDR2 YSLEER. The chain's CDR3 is CASSQETGPYEQYF. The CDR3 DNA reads TGCGCCAGCAGCCAAGAAACGGGACCCTACGAGCAGTACTTC.

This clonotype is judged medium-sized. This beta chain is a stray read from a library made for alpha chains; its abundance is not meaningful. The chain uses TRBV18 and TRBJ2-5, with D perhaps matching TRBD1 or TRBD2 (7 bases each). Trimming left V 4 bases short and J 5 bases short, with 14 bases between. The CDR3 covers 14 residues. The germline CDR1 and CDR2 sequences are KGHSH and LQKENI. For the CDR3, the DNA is TGTGCCAGCTCACGGGGAGGGGGCACGGAGACCCAGTACTTC. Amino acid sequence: CASSRGGGTETQYF.

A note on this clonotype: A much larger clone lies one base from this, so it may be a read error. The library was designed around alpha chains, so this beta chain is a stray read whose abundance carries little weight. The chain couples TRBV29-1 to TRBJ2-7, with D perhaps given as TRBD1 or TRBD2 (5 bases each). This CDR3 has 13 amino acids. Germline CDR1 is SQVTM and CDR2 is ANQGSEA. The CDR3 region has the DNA TGCAGCGTTGTCCGGGACCTAGGGGACGAGCAGAACTTC. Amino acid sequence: CSVVRDLGDEQNF.

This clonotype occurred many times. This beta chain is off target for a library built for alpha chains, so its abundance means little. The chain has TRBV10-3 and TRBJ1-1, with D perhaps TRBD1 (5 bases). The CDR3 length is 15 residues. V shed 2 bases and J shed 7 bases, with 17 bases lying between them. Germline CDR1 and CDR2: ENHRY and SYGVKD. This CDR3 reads CAISEPSSNQGEAFF. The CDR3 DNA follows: TGTGCCATCAGTGAGCCGTCAAGCAATCAGGGTGAAGCTTTCTTT.

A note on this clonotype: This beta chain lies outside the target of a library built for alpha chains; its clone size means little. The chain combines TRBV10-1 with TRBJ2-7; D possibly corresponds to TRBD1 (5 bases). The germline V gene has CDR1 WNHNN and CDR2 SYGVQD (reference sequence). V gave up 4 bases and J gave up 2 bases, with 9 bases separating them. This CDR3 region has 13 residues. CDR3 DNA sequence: TGCGCCAGCAGTGGCCCAGGGACCTACGAGCAGTACTTC. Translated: CASSGPGTYEQYF.

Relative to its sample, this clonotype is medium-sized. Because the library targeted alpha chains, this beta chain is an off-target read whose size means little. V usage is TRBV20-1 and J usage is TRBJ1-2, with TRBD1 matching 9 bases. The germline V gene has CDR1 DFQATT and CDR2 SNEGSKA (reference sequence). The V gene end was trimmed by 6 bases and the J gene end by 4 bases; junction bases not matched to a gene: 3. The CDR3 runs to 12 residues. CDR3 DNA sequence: TGCAGTGCCCAGGGACAGGGCTATGGCTACACCTTC. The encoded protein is CSAQGQGYGYTF.

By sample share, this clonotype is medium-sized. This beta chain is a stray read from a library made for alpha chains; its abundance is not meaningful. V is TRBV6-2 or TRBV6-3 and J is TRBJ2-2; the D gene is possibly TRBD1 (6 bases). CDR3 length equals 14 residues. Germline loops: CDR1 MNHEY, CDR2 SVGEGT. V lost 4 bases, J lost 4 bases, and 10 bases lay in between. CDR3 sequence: CASSLDRFTGELFF. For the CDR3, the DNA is TGTGCCAGCAGTTTAGACAGGTTCACCGGGGAGCTGTTTTTT.

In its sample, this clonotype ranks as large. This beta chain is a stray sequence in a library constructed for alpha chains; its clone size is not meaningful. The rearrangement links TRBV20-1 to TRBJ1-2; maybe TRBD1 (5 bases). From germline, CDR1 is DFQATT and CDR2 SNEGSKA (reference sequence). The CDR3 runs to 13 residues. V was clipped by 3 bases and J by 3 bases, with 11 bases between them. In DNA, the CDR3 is TGCAGTGCTAGCCCCGGGACGGACTATGGCTACACCTTC. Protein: CSASPGTDYGYTF.

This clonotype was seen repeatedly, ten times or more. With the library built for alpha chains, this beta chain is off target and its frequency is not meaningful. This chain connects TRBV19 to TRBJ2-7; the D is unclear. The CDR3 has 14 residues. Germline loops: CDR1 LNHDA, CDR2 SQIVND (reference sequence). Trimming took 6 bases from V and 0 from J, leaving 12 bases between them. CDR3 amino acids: CASSRVLLSYEQYF. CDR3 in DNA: TGTGCCAGTAGCCGGGTCCTCCTCTCCTACGAGCAGTACTTC.

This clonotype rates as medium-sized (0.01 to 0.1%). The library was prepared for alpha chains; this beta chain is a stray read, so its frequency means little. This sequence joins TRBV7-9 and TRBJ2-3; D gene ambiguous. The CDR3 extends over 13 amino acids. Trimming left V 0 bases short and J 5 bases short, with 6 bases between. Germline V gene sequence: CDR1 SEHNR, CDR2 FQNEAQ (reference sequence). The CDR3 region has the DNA TGTGCCAGCAGCTTAGCAGGTGAAGATACGCAGTATTTT. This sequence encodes CASSLAGEDTQYF.